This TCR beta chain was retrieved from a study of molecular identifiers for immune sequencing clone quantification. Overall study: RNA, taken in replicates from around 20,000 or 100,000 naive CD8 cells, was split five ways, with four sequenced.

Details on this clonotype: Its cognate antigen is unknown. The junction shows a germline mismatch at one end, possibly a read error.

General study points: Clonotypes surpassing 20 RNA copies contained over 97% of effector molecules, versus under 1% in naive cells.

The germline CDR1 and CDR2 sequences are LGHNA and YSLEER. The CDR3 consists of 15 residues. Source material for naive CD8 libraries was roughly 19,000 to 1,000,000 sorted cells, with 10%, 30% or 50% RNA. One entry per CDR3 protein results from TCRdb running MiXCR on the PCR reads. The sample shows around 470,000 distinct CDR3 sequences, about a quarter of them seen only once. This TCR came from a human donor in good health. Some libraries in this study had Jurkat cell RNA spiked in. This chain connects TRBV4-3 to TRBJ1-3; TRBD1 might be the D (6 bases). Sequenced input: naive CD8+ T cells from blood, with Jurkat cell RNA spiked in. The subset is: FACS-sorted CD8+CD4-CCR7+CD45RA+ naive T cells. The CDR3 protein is CASSQNRDTGNTTYF. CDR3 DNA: TGCGCCAGCAGCCAGAACCGGGACACTGGAAACACCACATATTTT.